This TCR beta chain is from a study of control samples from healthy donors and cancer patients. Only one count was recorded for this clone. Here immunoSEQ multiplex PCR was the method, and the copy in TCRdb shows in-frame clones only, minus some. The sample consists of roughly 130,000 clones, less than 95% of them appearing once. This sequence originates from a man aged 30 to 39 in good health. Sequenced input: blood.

The CDR3 is CASSPRHRGSYEQYF. As DNA, the CDR3 is TGTGCCAGCAGTCCTCGACACAGGGGTTCCTACGAGCAGTACTTC. V usage is TRBV27 and J usage is TRBJ2-7; 7 bases match TRBD1. Germline CDR1 and CDR2: MNHEY and SMNVEV (reference sequence). V lost 5 bases, J lost 1 base, and 8 bases stayed unmatched. The CDR3 has 15 residues.